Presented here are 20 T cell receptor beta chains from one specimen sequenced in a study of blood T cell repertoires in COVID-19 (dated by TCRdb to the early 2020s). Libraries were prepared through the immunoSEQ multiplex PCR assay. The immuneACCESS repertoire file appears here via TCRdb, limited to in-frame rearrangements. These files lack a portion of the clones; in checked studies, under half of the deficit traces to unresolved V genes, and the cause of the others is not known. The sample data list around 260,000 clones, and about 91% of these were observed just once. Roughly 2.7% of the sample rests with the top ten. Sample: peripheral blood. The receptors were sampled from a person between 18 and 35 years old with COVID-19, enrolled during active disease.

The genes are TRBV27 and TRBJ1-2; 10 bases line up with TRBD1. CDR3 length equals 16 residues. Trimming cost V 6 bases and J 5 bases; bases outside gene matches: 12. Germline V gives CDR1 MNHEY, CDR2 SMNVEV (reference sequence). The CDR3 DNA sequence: TGTGCCAGCAGCGTTGTTCCGGGACAGGGGCTTTATGGCTACACCTTC. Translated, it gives CASSVVPGQGLYGYTF.

The CDR3 spells CASSPQTGLQETQYF. DNA of the CDR3: TGTGCCAGCAGTCCCCAGACAGGCCTCCAAGAGACCCAGTACTTC. This chain joins TRBV27 and TRBJ2-5, with D possibly matching TRBD1 (6 bases). Germline CDR1 MNHEY, CDR2 SMNVEV (reference sequence). Trimming shortened V by 5 bases and J by 1 base, and 14 bases separated the two germline ends. This CDR3 contains 15 residues.

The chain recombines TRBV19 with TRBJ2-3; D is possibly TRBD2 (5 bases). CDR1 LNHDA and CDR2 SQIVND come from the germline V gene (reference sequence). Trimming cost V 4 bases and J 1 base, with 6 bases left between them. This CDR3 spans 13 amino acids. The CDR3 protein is CASSRRGTDTQYF. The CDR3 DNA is TGTGCCAGTAGTAGGCGGGGCACAGATACGCAGTATTTT.

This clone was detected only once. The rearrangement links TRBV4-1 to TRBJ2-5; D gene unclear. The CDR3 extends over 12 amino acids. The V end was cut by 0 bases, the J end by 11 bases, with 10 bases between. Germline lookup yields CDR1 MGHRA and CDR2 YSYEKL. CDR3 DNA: TGCGCCAGCAGCCAAGATTCGCTTACTCAGTACTTC. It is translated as CASSQDSLTQYF.

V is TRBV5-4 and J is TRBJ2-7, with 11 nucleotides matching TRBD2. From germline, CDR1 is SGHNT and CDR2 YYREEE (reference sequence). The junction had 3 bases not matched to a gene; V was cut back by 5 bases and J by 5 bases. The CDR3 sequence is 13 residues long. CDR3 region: CASRKLAGDEQYF. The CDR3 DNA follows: TGTGCCAGCAGGAAACTAGCGGGAGACGAGCAGTACTTC.

The CDR3 spells CASSPTPEWGYTF. The DNA of the CDR3 is TGTGCCAGCAGTCCGACCCCGGAGTGGGGCTACACCTTC. The chain carries TRBV6-5 and TRBJ1-2; D not certain. Germline assignment: CDR1 MNHEY and CDR2 SVGAGI. The CDR3 covers 13 residues. The V and J ends lost 5 bases and 8 bases respectively, with 15 bases between them.

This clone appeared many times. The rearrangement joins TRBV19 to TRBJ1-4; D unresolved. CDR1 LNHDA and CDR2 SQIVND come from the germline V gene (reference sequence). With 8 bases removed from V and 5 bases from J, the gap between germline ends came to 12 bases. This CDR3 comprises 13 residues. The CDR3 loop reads CASLRSINEKLFF. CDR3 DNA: TGTGCCAGTCTGCGGAGCATAAATGAAAAACTGTTTTTT.

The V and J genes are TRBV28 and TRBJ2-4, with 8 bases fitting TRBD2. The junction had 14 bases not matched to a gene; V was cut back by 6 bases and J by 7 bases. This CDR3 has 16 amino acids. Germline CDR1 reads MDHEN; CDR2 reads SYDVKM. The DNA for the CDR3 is TGTGCCAGCAGCCCGCGGGGGGATCCCGAGGGGAACATTCAGTACTTC. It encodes CASSPRGDPEGNIQYF.

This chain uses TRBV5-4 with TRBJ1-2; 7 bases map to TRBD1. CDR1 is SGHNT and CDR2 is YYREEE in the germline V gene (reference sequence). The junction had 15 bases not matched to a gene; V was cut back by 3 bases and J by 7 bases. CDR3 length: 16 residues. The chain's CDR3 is CASSSDPKGAVVGYTF. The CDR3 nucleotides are TGTGCCAGCAGCTCTGATCCAAAGGGGGCTGTAGTTGGCTACACCTTC.

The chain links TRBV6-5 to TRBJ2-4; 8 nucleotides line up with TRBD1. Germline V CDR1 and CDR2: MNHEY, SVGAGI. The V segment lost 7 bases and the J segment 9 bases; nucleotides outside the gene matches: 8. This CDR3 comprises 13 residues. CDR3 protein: CASIDRGRGIQYF. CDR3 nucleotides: TGTGCCAGCATCGACAGGGGCAGGGGCATTCAGTACTTC.

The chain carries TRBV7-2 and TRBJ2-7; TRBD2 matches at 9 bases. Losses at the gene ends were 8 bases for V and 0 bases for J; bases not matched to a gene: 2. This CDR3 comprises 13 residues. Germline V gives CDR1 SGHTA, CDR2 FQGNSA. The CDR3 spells CASYSGSSYEQYF. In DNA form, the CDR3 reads TGTGCCAGCTATAGCGGGAGCTCCTACGAGCAGTACTTC.

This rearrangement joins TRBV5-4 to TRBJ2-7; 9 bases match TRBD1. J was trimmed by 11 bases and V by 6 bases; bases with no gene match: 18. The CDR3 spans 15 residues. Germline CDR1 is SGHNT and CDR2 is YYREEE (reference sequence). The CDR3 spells CASTLKGQGPEVKYF. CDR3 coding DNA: TGTGCCAGCACCCTTAAGGGACAGGGCCCCGAGGTGAAGTACTTC.

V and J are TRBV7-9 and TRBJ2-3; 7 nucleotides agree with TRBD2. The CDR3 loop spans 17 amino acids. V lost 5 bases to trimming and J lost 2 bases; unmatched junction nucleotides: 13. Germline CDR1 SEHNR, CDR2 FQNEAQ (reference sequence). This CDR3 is CASSPLGGAKNTDTQYF. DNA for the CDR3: TGTGCCAGCAGCCCTTTGGGAGGGGCCAAAAACACAGATACGCAGTATTTT.

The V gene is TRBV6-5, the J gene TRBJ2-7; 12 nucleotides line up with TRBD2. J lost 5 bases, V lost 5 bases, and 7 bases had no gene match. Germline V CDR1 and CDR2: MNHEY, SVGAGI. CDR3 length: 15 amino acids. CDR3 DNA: TGTGCCAGCAGTCTGACTAGCGGGAGTTTCAACGAGCAGTACTTC. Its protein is CASSLTSGSFNEQYF.

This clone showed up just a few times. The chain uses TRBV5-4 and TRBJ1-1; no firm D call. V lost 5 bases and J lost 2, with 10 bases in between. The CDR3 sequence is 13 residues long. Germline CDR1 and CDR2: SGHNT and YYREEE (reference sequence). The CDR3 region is CASRRETNTEAFF. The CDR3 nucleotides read TGTGCCAGCAGACGGGAGACTAACACTGAAGCTTTCTTT.

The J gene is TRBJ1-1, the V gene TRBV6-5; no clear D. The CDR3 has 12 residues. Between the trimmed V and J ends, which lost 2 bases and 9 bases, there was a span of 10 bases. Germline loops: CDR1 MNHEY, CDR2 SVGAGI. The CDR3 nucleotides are TGTGCCAGCAGTTACAGAGGGTCGAAAGCTTTCTTT. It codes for CASSYRGSKAFF.

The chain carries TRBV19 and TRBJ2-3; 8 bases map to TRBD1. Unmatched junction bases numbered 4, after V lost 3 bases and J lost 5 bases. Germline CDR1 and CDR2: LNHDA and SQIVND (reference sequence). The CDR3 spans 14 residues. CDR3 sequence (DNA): TGTGCCAGTAGTATCTCAGGACAGGGAGATACGCAGTATTTT. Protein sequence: CASSISGQGDTQYF. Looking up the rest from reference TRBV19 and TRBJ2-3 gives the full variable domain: DGGITQSPKYLFRKEGQNVTLSCEQNLNHDAMYWYRQDPGQGLRLIYYSQIVNDFQKGDIAEGYSVSREKKESFPLTVTSAQKNPTAFYLCASSISGQGDTQYFGPGTRLTVL.

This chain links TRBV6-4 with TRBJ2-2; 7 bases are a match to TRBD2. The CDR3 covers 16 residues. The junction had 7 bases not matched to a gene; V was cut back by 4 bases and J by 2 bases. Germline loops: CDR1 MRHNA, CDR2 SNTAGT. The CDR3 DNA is TGTGCCAGCAGTGTGGCGACTAGCTTTAACACCGGGGAGCTGTTTTTT. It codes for CASSVATSFNTGELFF.

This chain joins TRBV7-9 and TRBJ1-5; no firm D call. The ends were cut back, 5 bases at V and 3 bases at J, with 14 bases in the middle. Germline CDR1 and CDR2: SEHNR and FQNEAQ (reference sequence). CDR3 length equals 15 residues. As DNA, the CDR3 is TGTGCCAGCAGCGGGGAGAGGGCCAACAATCAGCCCCAGCATTTT. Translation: CASSGERANNQPQHF.

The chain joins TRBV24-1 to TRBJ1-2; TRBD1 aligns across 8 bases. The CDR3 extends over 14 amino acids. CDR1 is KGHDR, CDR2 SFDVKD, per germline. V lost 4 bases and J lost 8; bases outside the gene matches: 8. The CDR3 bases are TGTGCCACCAGTGACAACAGGGGGGCGTGGGGCTACACCTTC. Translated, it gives CATSDNRGAWGYTF.